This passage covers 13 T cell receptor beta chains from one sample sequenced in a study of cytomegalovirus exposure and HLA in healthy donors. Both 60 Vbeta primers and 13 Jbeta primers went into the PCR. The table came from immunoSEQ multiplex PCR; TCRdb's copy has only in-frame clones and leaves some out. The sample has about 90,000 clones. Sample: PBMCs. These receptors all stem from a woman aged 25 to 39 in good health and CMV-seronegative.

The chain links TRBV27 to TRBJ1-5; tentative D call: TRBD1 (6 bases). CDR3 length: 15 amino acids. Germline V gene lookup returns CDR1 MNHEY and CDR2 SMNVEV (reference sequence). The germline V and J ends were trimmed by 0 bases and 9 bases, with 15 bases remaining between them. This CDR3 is CASSLSSTGFRPQHF. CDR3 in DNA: TGTGCCAGCAGTTTATCATCGACAGGCTTTCGGCCCCAGCATTTT.

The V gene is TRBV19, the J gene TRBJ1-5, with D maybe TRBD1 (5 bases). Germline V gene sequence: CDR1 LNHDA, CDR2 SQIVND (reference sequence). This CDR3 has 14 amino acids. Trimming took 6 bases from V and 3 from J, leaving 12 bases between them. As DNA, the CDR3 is TGTGCCAGTAGCAGGACATACGCCAATCAGCCCCAGCATTTT. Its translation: CASSRTYANQPQHF.

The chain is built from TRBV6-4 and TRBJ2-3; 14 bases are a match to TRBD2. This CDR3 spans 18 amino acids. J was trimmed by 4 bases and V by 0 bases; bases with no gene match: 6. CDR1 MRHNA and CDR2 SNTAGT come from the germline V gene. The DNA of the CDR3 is TGTGCCAGCAGTGACTCGGTTGAGGGACTAGCGGGGGCAGATACGCAGTATTTT. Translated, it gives CASSDSVEGLAGADTQYF.

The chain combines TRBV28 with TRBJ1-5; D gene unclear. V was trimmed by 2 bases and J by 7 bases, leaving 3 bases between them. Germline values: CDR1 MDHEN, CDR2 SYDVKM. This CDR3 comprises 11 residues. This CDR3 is CASSLGQPQHF. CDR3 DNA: TGTGCCAGCAGTTTAGGCCAGCCCCAGCATTTT.

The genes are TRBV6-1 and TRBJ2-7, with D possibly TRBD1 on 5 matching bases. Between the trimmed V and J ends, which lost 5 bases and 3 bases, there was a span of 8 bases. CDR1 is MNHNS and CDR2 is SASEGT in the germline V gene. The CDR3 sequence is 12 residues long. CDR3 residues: CASSRQLYEQYF. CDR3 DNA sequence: TGTGCCAGCAGTAGACAGCTCTACGAGCAGTACTTC.

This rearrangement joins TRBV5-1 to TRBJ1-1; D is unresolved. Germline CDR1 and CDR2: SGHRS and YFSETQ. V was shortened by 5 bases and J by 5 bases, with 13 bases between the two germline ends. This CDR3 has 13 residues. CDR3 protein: CASRVRVETEAFF. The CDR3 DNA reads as TGCGCCAGCAGGGTGAGGGTAGAAACTGAAGCTTTCTTT.

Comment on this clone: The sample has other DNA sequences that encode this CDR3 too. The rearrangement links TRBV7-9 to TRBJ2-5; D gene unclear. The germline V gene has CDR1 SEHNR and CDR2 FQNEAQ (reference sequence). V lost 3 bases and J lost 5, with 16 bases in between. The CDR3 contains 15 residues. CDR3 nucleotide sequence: TGTGCCAGCAGCTTGGAGTTGACTGAAGAGGAGACCCAGTACTTC. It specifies CASSLELTEEETQYF.

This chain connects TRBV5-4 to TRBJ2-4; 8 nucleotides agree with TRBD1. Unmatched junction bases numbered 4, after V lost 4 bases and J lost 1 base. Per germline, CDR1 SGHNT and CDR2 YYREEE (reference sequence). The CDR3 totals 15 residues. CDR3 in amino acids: CASSPTGGAKNIQYF. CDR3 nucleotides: TGTGCCAGCAGCCCCACAGGGGGTGCCAAAAACATTCAGTACTTC.

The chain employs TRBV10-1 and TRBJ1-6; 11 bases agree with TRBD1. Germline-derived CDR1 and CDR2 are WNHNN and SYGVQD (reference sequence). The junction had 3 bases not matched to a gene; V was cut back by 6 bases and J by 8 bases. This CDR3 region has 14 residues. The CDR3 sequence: CASSRDRGYSPLHF. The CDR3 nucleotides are TGCGCCAGCAGCCGGGACAGGGGGTATTCACCCCTCCACTTT.

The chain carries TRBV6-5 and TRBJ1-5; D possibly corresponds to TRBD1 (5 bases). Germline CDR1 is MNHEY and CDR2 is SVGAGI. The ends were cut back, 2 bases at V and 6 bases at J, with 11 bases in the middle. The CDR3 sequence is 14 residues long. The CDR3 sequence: CASSYGQGGQPQHF. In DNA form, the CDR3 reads TGTGCCAGCAGTTACGGTCAGGGCGGTCAGCCCCAGCATTTT.

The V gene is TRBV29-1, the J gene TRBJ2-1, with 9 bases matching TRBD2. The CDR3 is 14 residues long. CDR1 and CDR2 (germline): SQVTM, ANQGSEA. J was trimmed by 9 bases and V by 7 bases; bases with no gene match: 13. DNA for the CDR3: TGCAGCGCTCCGTCTAGCGGGGAATACGGTGAGCAGTTCTTC. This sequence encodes CSAPSSGEYGEQFF.

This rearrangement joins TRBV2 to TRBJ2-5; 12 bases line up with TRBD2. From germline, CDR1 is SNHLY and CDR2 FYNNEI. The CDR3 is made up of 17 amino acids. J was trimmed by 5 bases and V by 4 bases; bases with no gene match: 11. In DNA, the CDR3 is TGTGCCAGCAGTGCCCGGAGTCCTACTAGCGGGAGGGAGACCCAGTACTTC. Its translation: CASSARSPTSGRETQYF.

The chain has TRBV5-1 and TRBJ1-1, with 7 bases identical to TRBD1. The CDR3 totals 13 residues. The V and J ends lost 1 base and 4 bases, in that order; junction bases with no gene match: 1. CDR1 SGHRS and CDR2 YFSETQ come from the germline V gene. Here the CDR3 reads CASSLQGGTEAFF. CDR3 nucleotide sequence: TGCGCCAGCAGCTTGCAGGGGGGCACTGAAGCTTTCTTT.